This TCR beta chain was retrieved from a study of CD8 T cells in Susac syndrome. Remarks on this clonotype: Its antigen is unidentified.

The study's findings and limits: By the study's own acknowledgment, its TCR sequencing and HLA analysis included relatively few individuals.

V lost 2 bases and J 1 base, leaving 14 bases between the germline ends. This CDR3 is built from 16 residues. The V gene's germline CDR1 is MNHEY and CDR2 SMNVEV (reference sequence). With random hexamers, about 0.5 to 1 ug RNA was reverse transcribed. With immunoSEQ multiplex PCR, TCR beta CDR3 was amplified across 54 Vbeta and 13 Jbeta. In TCRdb, the immunoSEQ multiplex PCR reads were re-called with MiXCR into one record per CDR3 protein. This sample has 250,000 to 300,000 distinct CDR3 sequences, with around 91% found just once. The sequencing input was CD8+ T cells from PBMCs. The origin of this receptor is a human donor with multiple sclerosis. The chain is built from TRBV27 and TRBJ1-2, with D unresolved. CDR3 DNA: TGTGCCAGCAGTTTAGGCCGACCGGGAATTAACTATGGCTACACCTTC. As protein: CASSLGRPGINYGYTF.